Below are 7 T cell receptor beta chains sequenced from a single sample in a study of blood T cell repertoires in COVID-19. Clones were read by immunoSEQ multiplex PCR, and TCRdb kept only the in-frame ones, dropping some. The data show about 110,000 clones, around 83% seen once. The sequenced sample was peripheral blood. The receptor source for this set is a human donor in a cohort sampled during active COVID-19.

This chain connects TRBV29-1 to TRBJ2-2; 7 bases fit TRBD1. Germline CDR1 and CDR2: SQVTM and ANQGSEA. The CDR3 has 12 residues. With 4 bases clipped from V and 6 bases from J, the junction kept 2 bases outside the gene matches. The DNA of the CDR3 is TGCAGCGTTGGGACAGGCCCCGGGGAGCTGTTTTTT. Amino acid sequence: CSVGTGPGELFF.

The gene calls are TRBV18 and TRBJ1-1, with D hard to call. V was shortened by 6 bases and J by 1 base, with 12 bases between the two germline ends. CDR3 length equals 14 residues. In germline, CDR1 is KGHSH, CDR2 LQKENI. The CDR3 DNA is TGTGCCAGCTCTCAAACACGGGGGAACACTGAAGCTTTCTTT. Amino acids: CASSQTRGNTEAFF.

The chain carries TRBV3-1 (or the pseudogene TRBV3-2) and TRBJ2-2; 14 bases match TRBD2. The CDR3 totals 18 residues. Trimming cost V 2 bases and J 6 bases; bases outside gene matches: 8. Germline V lookup: CDR1 LGHDT, CDR2 YNNKEL (reference sequence). This chain's CDR3 is CASSQRGTSGSLAGELFF. CDR3 coding DNA: TGTGCCAGCAGCCAACGGGGGACTAGCGGGAGTTTGGCCGGGGAGCTGTTTTTT.

V and J are TRBV7-9 and TRBJ1-3; D possibly corresponds to TRBD1 (5 bases). This CDR3 has 17 residues. Germline loops: CDR1 SEHNR, CDR2 FQNEAQ (reference sequence). The V and J ends lost 5 bases and 4 bases respectively, with 21 bases between them. The CDR3 DNA reads as TGTGCCAGCAGCCACGTCCTACCACTTAGGACAGGAAACACCATATATTTT. As protein: CASSHVLPLRTGNTIYF.

This clone was detected only a few times. J is TRBJ2-3 and V is TRBV21-1; whether TRBD1, the table's D call, matches the DNA was not checked. TRBV21-1 is an annotated pseudogene. This CDR3 is 15 amino acids long. The DNA for the CDR3 is TGTGCCAGCAGAGGGGACAGGGGGATTCCAGATACGCAGTATTTT. Translated, it gives CASRGDRGIPDTQYF.

V usage is TRBV5-1 and J usage is TRBJ1-2; the D is unclear. The CDR3 is 12 residues long. Trimming took 4 bases from V and 2 from J, leaving 6 bases between them. CDR1 SGHRS and CDR2 YFSETQ come from the germline V gene. In nucleotides, the CDR3 is TGCGCCAGCAGCGCCGAGAACTATGGCTACACCTTC. Translating gives CASSAENYGYTF.

The chain links TRBV7-2 to TRBJ2-7; TRBD1 might be the D (5 bases). The CDR3 consists of 15 residues. V was trimmed by 4 bases and J by 4 bases, leaving 17 bases between them. Germline CDR1 is SGHTA and CDR2 is FQGNSA. CDR3: CASSSNSGAVYEQYF. The CDR3 DNA reads as TGTGCCAGCAGCTCCAACTCTGGGGCGGTTTACGAGCAGTACTTC.